One and the same sample provided the 14 T cell receptor beta chains below, sequenced in a study of shared clonotypes between healthy human individuals (dated by TCRdb to 2019 to 2021). Preparation of the library involved the immunoSEQ multiplex PCR assay. As stored in TCRdb, this immuneACCESS dataset retains in-frame rearrangements with V and J assigned. A fraction of the clones does not appear; measured against another copy, unresolved V genes explain less than half of the discrepancy, and the remainder lacks a known reason. This sample lists about 2.3 million clones; about nine tenths were detected once. 0.3% to 0.45% of the sample goes to the ten largest clones. Sequenced: naive CD4+ T cells from PBMCs. This specimen's cell subset or site label, per the study, means: CD45RA+ positively selected. The receptors come from a young man in good health. Some clones in this sample may be carry-over from other donors' samples.

The rearrangement uses TRBV6-5 and TRBJ1-1, with D uncertain. V shed 0 bases and J shed 8 bases, with 13 bases lying between them. Germline V gene lookup returns CDR1 MNHEY and CDR2 SVGAGI. This CDR3 spans 14 amino acids. This CDR3 is CASSYSWTSLEAFF. In nucleotides, the CDR3 is TGTGCCAGCAGTTACTCTTGGACCTCCTTGGAAGCTTTCTTT.

The V call is TRBV7-9, the J call TRBJ1-2; TRBD1 is a possible D gene (6 bases). The CDR3 extends over 18 amino acids. Deletions cut 2 bases from V and 0 bases from J, with 19 bases between. From germline, CDR1 is SEHNR and CDR2 FQNEAQ (reference sequence). The CDR3 DNA reads TGTGCCAGCAGCTTAAGTCCCCCAGGGGTAAGAGCTAACTATGGCTACACCTTC. Protein: CASSLSPPGVRANYGYTF.

The chain has TRBV5-1 and TRBJ2-7; TRBD2 might be the D (5 bases). The CDR3 is made up of 16 amino acids. Germline V lookup: CDR1 SGHRS, CDR2 YFSETQ. V lost 7 bases, J lost 5 bases, and 25 bases lay in between. The DNA for the CDR3 is TGCGCCAGCCCTAGGACTGATGTCAACTCGAGGGACGAGCAGTACTTC. Translating it yields CASPRTDVNSRDEQYF.

The chain carries TRBV5-1 and TRBJ2-7; 9 nucleotides agree with TRBD2. The trim removed 0 bases at V and 0 bases at J, leaving 7 bases unmatched. The germline V gene encodes CDR1 SGHRS and CDR2 YFSETQ. The CDR3 has 17 residues. The CDR3 spells CASSLGVAGAHSYEQYF. In DNA form, the CDR3 reads TGCGCCAGCAGCTTGGGGGTAGCGGGGGCCCACTCCTACGAGCAGTACTTC.

V gene TRBV7-3 combines with J gene TRBJ1-4; TRBD1 is a possible D gene (6 bases). The ends were cut back, 1 base at V and 8 bases at J, with 14 bases in the middle. CDR3 size: 15 residues. Germline V gene sequence: CDR1 SGHTA, CDR2 FQGTGA. As DNA, the CDR3 is TGTGCCAGCAGCTTAATTCCTGGACAGTCCGAAAAACTGTTTTTT. Translated, it gives CASSLIPGQSEKLFF. The variable domain in full, completed from reference TRBV7-3 and TRBJ1-4, reads GAGVSQTPSNKVTEKGKYVELRCDPISGHTALYWYRQSLGQGPEFLIYFQGTGAADDSGLPNDRFFAVRPEGSVSTLKIQRTERGDSAVYLCASSLIPGQSEKLFFGSGTQLSVL.

This rearrangement joins TRBV5-4 to TRBJ2-3; D possibly corresponds to TRBD2 (6 bases). This CDR3 contains 14 residues. Trimming removed 6 bases at V and 3 bases at J, with 14 bases between. The germline gives CDR1 SGHNT, CDR2 YYREEE (reference sequence). The CDR3 coding sequence is TGTGCCAGCAACGCTGGAGGGACTACAGATACGCAGTATTTT. Its protein product is CASNAGGTTDTQYF.

The chain couples TRBV9 to TRBJ2-5; D uncertain. Looked up from germline, CDR1 is SGDLS and CDR2 is YYNGEE. V dropped 0 bases and J dropped 5 bases, with 8 bases sitting between them. The CDR3 is made up of 13 amino acids. The CDR3: CASSVGFTETQYF. The CDR3 DNA follows: TGTGCCAGCAGCGTAGGCTTTACGGAGACCCAGTACTTC. Based on the CDR3 plus reference TRBV9 and TRBJ2-5, the full variable domain is DSGVTQTPKHLITATGQRVTLRCSPRSGDLSVYWYQQSLDQGLQFLIQYYNGEERAKGNILERFSAQQFPDLHSELNLSSLELGDSALYFCASSVGFTETQYFGPGTRLLVL.

This rearrangement joins TRBV7-9 to TRBJ2-3; the match to TRBD1 covers 8 bases. V gave up 0 bases and J gave up 2 bases; unmatched junction bases: 1. Germline-derived CDR1 and CDR2 are SEHNR and FQNEAQ (reference sequence). The CDR3 totals 15 residues. This chain's CDR3 is CASSLARGPTDTQYF. CDR3 DNA: TGTGCCAGCAGCTTAGCCAGGGGGCCCACAGATACGCAGTATTTT.

The V and J genes are TRBV9 and TRBJ2-5; D is tentatively TRBD1 or TRBD2 (5 bases each). Germline values: CDR1 SGDLS, CDR2 YYNGEE. The germline V and J ends were trimmed by 3 bases and 2 bases, with 14 bases remaining between them. There are 15 residues in the CDR3. In nucleotides, the CDR3 is TGTGCCAGCAGCGCAGCCGGGACGGCTCAAGAGACCCAGTACTTC. Amino acids: CASSAAGTAQETQYF.

The chain links TRBV28 to TRBJ2-7; 9 bases are a match to TRBD2. The CDR3 is 13 amino acids. The ends lost 10 bases at V and 3 bases at J; junction bases unmatched: 7. Germline V gene data show CDR1 as MDHEN and CDR2 as SYDVKM. In DNA, the CDR3 is TGTGCCATCGCACTAGCGGGCGGCTACGAGCAGTACTTC. Translating gives CAIALAGGYEQYF. The complete variable domain, with remaining parts taken from reference TRBV28 and TRBJ2-7, reads DVKVTQSSRYLVKRTGEKVFLECVQDMDHENMFWYRQDPGLGLRLIYFSYDVKMKEKGDIPEGYSVSREKKERFSLILESASTNQTSMYLCAIALAGGYEQYFGPGTRLTVT.

The chain recombines TRBV5-4 with TRBJ1-5; D gene ambiguous. The V end lost 0 bases, the J end lost 2 bases, and 9 bases lay between the germline ends. The germline gives CDR1 SGHNT, CDR2 YYREEE (reference sequence). The CDR3 sequence is 15 residues long. CDR3 loop: CASSLAESGNQPQHF. The CDR3, as DNA: TGTGCCAGCAGCTTGGCGGAAAGTGGCAATCAGCCCCAGCATTTT.

The chain carries TRBV4-3 and TRBJ2-3, with 12 bases lining up with TRBD2. J lost 5 bases, V lost 2 bases, and 11 bases had no gene match. The CDR3 loop spans 18 amino acids. CDR1 is LGHNA, CDR2 YSLEER, per germline. The CDR3 sequence is CASSQTKTSGSGLDTQYF. Here the CDR3 DNA reads TGCGCCAGCAGCCAAACAAAGACTAGCGGGAGTGGATTAGATACGCAGTATTTT.

This chain connects TRBV19 to TRBJ2-1; no reliable D call. The V gene lost 0 bases and the J gene lost 2 bases, with 8 bases spanning the gap. From germline, CDR1 is LNHDA and CDR2 SQIVND (reference sequence). CDR3 length: 15 residues. This CDR3 reads CASSIDRAPYNEQFF. CDR3 DNA sequence: TGTGCCAGTAGTATAGATAGGGCTCCCTACAATGAGCAGTTCTTC.

The chain has TRBV28 and TRBJ1-2; 7 bases match TRBD1. CDR1 and CDR2 from the germline V gene are MDHEN and SYDVKM. The V and J ends lost 1 base and 8 bases, in that order; junction bases with no gene match: 4. The length of the CDR3 is 13 residues. CDR3 protein: CASSLFTGEGYTF. For the CDR3, the DNA is TGTGCCAGCAGTTTATTTACAGGGGAAGGCTACACCTTC.